The clone carrying this T cell receptor (beta chain) was observed at least ten times. TCRdb reprocessed the 5' RACE reads with MiXCR, giving one entry per CDR3 protein. Seen here are about 41,000 distinct CDR3 sequences, 4% to 5.5% observed once, and the top ten hold about 10%. These data come from a study of T cells of healthy individuals. CDR3 length: 21 residues. V dropped 5 bases and J dropped 0 bases, with 30 bases sitting between them. Per the germline V gene, CDR1 is KGHDR and CDR2 is SFDVKD. The chain couples TRBV24-1 to TRBJ1-1; D unresolved. This clonotype was obtained from a human donor in good health. In nucleotides, the CDR3 is TGTGCCACCAGTGCCGTTTATAGGTCTGGGTACCCGAGTAGGATGAACACTGAAGCTTTCTTT. Amino acid sequence: CATSAVYRSGYPSRMNTEAFF.